The 32 T cell receptor beta chains below were found in one sample sequenced in a study of PD-1 blockade in classical Hodgkin lymphoma. Time point given: cycle 4 day 1 (C4D1), after more than five weeks of nivolumab. Every one of the patients relapsed after autologous stem cell transplantation (brentuximab vedotin exposure was variable). Magnetic negative selection served to purify CD4+ T cells out of PBMCs that had been thawed. The assay was immunoSEQ multiplex PCR, and TCRdb's table has in-frame clones only and misses some. Of 10,000 to 15,000 clones listed, about four fifths are singletons. The sample here was CD4+ T cells from blood, taken before the fourth cycle of nivolumab. Receptors were obtained from a human donor with classical Hodgkin lymphoma.

The V call is TRBV6-4, the J call TRBJ1-1; D gene ambiguous. CDR3 length equals 15 residues. Germline CDR1 is MRHNA and CDR2 is SNTAGT. V was pared by 0 bases and J by 1 base, with 9 bases between. CDR3 sequence (DNA): TGTGCCAGCAGTGACTCGGGGAGGGAGAACACTGAAGCTTTCTTT. This translates into CASSDSGRENTEAFF.

The count of this clone is one. The rearrangement links TRBV6-5 to TRBJ1-6; D is uncertain. Deletions cut 2 bases from V and 9 bases from J, with 17 bases between. CDR1 and CDR2 from the germline V gene are MNHEY and SVGAGI. The CDR3 is 16 amino acids. The CDR3 spells CASSYGAGPKTSPLHF. In nucleotides, the CDR3 is TGTGCCAGCAGTTACGGAGCCGGACCTAAGACTTCACCCCTCCACTTT.

This clone was seen only a few times. CDR3 in DNA: TGTGCCAGCACGGATGAGGGCAGTCAGCCCCAGCATTTT. Translated: CASTDEGSQPQHF. The chain couples TRBV2 to TRBJ1-5; D is unclear. Germline V gene data show CDR1 as SNHLY and CDR2 as FYNNEI. Trimming stripped 7 bases from V and 6 bases from J, with 13 bases between. This CDR3 has 13 residues.

This clone appeared a few times. The CDR3 protein is CASSYSMSQPQHF. As DNA, the CDR3 is TGTGCCAGCAGTTACTCGATGAGCCAGCCCCAGCATTTT. The genes are TRBV6-5 and TRBJ1-5; D is uncertain. This CDR3 region has 13 residues. Germline V gene lookup returns CDR1 MNHEY and CDR2 SVGAGI. Deletions cut 0 bases from V and 7 bases from J, with 7 bases between.

The rearrangement uses TRBV6-6 and TRBJ1-1; a possible D gene is TRBD1 (6 bases). Germline lookup yields CDR1 MNHNY and CDR2 SVGAGI (reference sequence). V was shortened by 5 bases and J by 1 base, with 14 bases between the two germline ends. The CDR3 consists of 15 residues. This CDR3 is CASSRHRDTNTEAFF. Here the CDR3 DNA reads TGTGCCAGCAGTCGGCACAGGGATACGAACACTGAAGCTTTCTTT.

As DNA, the CDR3 is TGCGCCAGCAGAGGACAGCTCCTATCGGAAGCTTTCTTT. It encodes CASRGQLLSEAFF. This chain connects TRBV4-3 to TRBJ1-1; D perhaps matches TRBD1 (6 bases). Looked up from germline, CDR1 is LGHNA and CDR2 is YSLEER. The CDR3 extends over 13 amino acids. V was trimmed by 6 bases and J by 8 bases, leaving 16 bases between them.

The chain recombines TRBV21-1 with TRBJ2-5; the DNA was not used to check the table's D call, TRBD2. TRBV21-1 is noted as a pseudogene. The CDR3 is 15 amino acids. CDR3 sequence: CASSKAHGGSETQYF. The CDR3 nucleotides read TGTGCCAGCAGCAAAGCGCATGGCGGCTCCGAGACCCAGTACTTC.

This clone was seen a handful of times. The chain recombines TRBV18 with TRBJ1-1, with a possible D match to TRBD1 (6 bases). With 4 bases removed from V and 0 bases from J, the gap between germline ends came to 6 bases. CDR1 is KGHSH and CDR2 is LQKENI in the germline V gene. This CDR3 is built from 13 residues. The CDR3 nucleotides read TGTGCCAGCTCACGGGACATGAACACTGAAGCTTTCTTT. Its protein is CASSRDMNTEAFF.

The chain joins TRBV23-1 to TRBJ1-5, with D unresolved. TRBV23-1 counts as an open reading frame of uncertain function. V was clipped by 7 bases and J by 6 bases, with 4 bases between them. This CDR3 is 10 amino acids long. CDR3 coding DNA: TGCGCCAGCACGGGTCAGCCCCAGCATTTT. It yields the protein CASTGQPQHF.

This clone was seen only once. The chain carries TRBV7-3 and TRBJ2-1; TRBD2 aligns across 13 bases. The CDR3 has 15 residues. Germline V CDR1 and CDR2: SGHTA, FQGTGA. Germline trimming cut 4 bases from V and 12 bases from J; bases unmatched to any gene: 9. The CDR3 is CASSSSGLAGPRQFF. The CDR3 DNA is TGTGCCAGCAGCTCATCGGGACTAGCGGGACCGAGGCAGTTCTTC.

The chain carries TRBV5-1 and TRBJ2-1, with 11 bases identical to TRBD2. The V gene's germline CDR1 is SGHRS and CDR2 YFSETQ. This CDR3 region has 15 residues. The trim removed 0 bases at V and 9 bases at J, leaving 5 bases unmatched. The CDR3 region is CASSLELAGEGEQFF. In nucleotides, the CDR3 is TGCGCCAGCAGCTTGGAACTAGCGGGAGAGGGTGAGCAGTTCTTC.

The V and J genes are TRBV5-1 and TRBJ1-4, with D maybe TRBD1 (5 bases). This CDR3 contains 14 residues. Trimming took off 4 bases at V and 5 bases at J, with 12 bases between the two ends. CDR1 and CDR2 (germline): SGHRS, YFSETQ. The CDR3 sequence is CASSPGPVNEKLFF. CDR3 nucleotides: TGCGCCAGCAGCCCGGGACCGGTGAATGAAAAACTGTTTTTT. Full variable domain (missing parts from reference TRBV5-1 and TRBJ1-4): KAGVTQTPRYLIKTRGQQVTLSCSPISGHRSVSWYQQTPGQGLQFLFEYFSETQRNKGNFPGRFSGRQFSNSRSEMNVSTLELGDSALYLCASSPGPVNEKLFFGSGTQLSVL.

The chain employs TRBV28 and TRBJ2-7, with 15 bases that match TRBD2. The J segment lost 7 bases and the V segment lost 6 bases, leaving 7 bases of the junction unmatched. The germline V gene encodes CDR1 MDHEN and CDR2 SYDVKM. This CDR3 region has 15 residues. This chain's CDR3 is CASRSGTSGRREQYF. CDR3 coding DNA: TGTGCCAGCAGATCCGGGACTAGCGGGAGGCGGGAGCAGTACTTC.

The sample holds one count of this clone. The chain links TRBV5-5 to TRBJ2-2; D possibly corresponds to TRBD1 (6 bases). Germline V CDR1 and CDR2: SGHKS, YYEKEE (reference sequence). The CDR3 is 15 residues long. V was clipped by 3 bases and J by 0 bases, with 9 bases between them. The CDR3 sequence: CASSSQGSNTGELFF. In DNA form, the CDR3 reads TGTGCCAGCAGCTCTCAGGGGTCGAACACCGGGGAGCTGTTTTTT.

V usage is TRBV7-8 and J usage is TRBJ2-3; tentatively, D is TRBD1 or TRBD2 (5 bases each). Germline loops: CDR1 SGHVS, CDR2 FQNEAQ. Trimming left V 1 base short and J 7 bases short, with 12 bases between. CDR3 size: 14 residues. The CDR3 reads CASSLVEGPNTQYF. The CDR3 DNA follows: TGTGCCAGCAGCTTAGTTGAGGGACCAAATACGCAGTATTTT.

The chain combines TRBV11-2 with TRBJ1-1; D is perhaps TRBD1 (6 bases). Germline V gene lookup returns CDR1 SGHAT and CDR2 FQNNGV. The CDR3 is 17 residues long. Trimming left V 1 base short and J 2 bases short, with 17 bases between. CDR3 amino acids: CASSLGVWGQTNTEAFF. The CDR3 nucleotides are TGTGCCAGCAGCTTAGGTGTCTGGGGGCAGACAAACACTGAAGCTTTCTTT.

The J gene is TRBJ1-2, the V gene TRBV10-3; no clear D gene. The CDR3 has 12 residues. From germline, CDR1 is ENHRY and CDR2 SYGVKD. Trimming pared 3 bases from V and 6 bases from J, leaving 8 bases between. The CDR3 protein is CAISEGLNGYTF. The CDR3 DNA reads TGTGCCATCAGTGAAGGCCTGAATGGCTACACCTTC.

The chain is built from TRBV30 and TRBJ2-1, with TRBD2 identical over 9 bases. The length of the CDR3 is 14 residues. CDR1 GTSNPN and CDR2 SVGIG come from the germline V gene (reference sequence). Germline trimming cut 4 bases from V and 4 bases from J; bases unmatched to any gene: 5. The CDR3 here is CAWNSGRVYNEQFF. The DNA for the CDR3 is TGTGCCTGGAATAGCGGGAGAGTGTACAATGAGCAGTTCTTC.

This chain connects TRBV7-2 to TRBJ1-4; 8 bases align to TRBD1. Per the germline V gene, CDR1 is SGHTA and CDR2 is FQGNSA. This CDR3 has 15 amino acids. J was trimmed by 3 bases and V by 2 bases; bases with no gene match: 2. This CDR3 reads CASSLQGASNEKLFF. The CDR3 DNA follows: TGTGCCAGCAGCTTACAGGGGGCCTCTAATGAAAAACTGTTTTTT.

This chain links TRBV6-6 with TRBJ1-5, with no clear D. The CDR3 sequence is 12 residues long. Germline assignment: CDR1 MNHNY and CDR2 SVGAGI (reference sequence). The V gene lost 6 bases and the J gene lost 3 bases, with 6 bases spanning the gap. CDR3: CASRGDNQPQHF. Here the CDR3 DNA reads TGTGCCAGCAGGGGAGACAATCAGCCCCAGCATTTT.

The V call is TRBV19, the J call TRBJ2-7, with a tentative D call TRBD2 (6 bases). Germline-derived CDR1 and CDR2 are LNHDA and SQIVND (reference sequence). The V end was cut by 2 bases, the J end by 1 base, with 9 bases between. CDR3 length equals 14 residues. CDR3 DNA sequence: TGTGCCAGTAGTATAAGGCGGGATTCCTACGAGCAGTACTTC. Amino acids: CASSIRRDSYEQYF.

The chain employs TRBV9 and TRBJ1-2, with 8 nucleotides matching TRBD1. The CDR3 consists of 13 residues. Trimming at V came to 1 base and at J to 8 bases, leaving 4 bases not matched to a gene. CDR1 is SGDLS, CDR2 YYNGEE, per germline. This CDR3 reads CASSVTGGSGYTF. The CDR3 coding sequence is TGTGCCAGCAGCGTAACAGGGGGGTCGGGCTACACCTTC.

DNA of the CDR3: TGTGCCAGCAGCTTGGGGCAGCTGAACACTGAAGCTTTCTTT. It specifies CASSLGQLNTEAFF. The V gene is TRBV11-3, the J gene TRBJ1-1; possibly TRBD1 for D (5 bases). V was clipped by 3 bases and J by 0 bases, with 8 bases between them. CDR3 size: 14 residues. Germline-derived CDR1 and CDR2 are SGHNT and YENEEA.

The V and J genes are TRBV7-2 and TRBJ1-5, with D tentatively TRBD1 (6 bases). The CDR3 is made up of 14 amino acids. Trimming stripped 2 bases from V and 5 bases from J, with 10 bases between. CDR1 and CDR2 (germline): SGHTA, FQGNSA. CDR3: CASSLRRGDQPQHF. Written as DNA, the CDR3 is TGTGCCAGCAGCTTACGCAGGGGTGATCAGCCCCAGCATTTT. Based on the CDR3 plus reference TRBV7-2 and TRBJ1-5, the full variable domain is GAGVSQSPSNKVTEKGKDVELRCDPISGHTALYWYRQSLGQGLEFLIYFQGNSAPDKSGLPSDRFSAERTGGSVSTLTIQRTQQEDSAVYLCASSLRRGDQPQHFGDGTRLSIL.

This clone was detected only once. The chain uses TRBV18 and TRBJ2-7, with TRBD1 matching over 9 bases. The CDR3 has 15 amino acids. Germline V lookup: CDR1 KGHSH, CDR2 LQKENI. With 4 bases clipped from V and 3 bases from J, the junction kept 7 bases outside the gene matches. CDR3 residues: CASSLIDRGDYEQYF. In DNA form, the CDR3 reads TGTGCCAGCTCACTAATTGACAGGGGGGACTACGAGCAGTACTTC.

The chain employs TRBV5-1 and TRBJ2-5, with D hard to call. The end of the DNA fits TRBJ2-7 better, so the J call may be wrong. The CDR3 is made up of 12 amino acids. Germline V CDR1 and CDR2: SGHRS, YFSETQ. In nucleotides, the CDR3 is TGCGCCAGCAGCACTGACCATTACGAGCAGTACTTC. This gives the protein CASSTDHYEQYF.

V usage is TRBV7-7 and J usage is TRBJ2-3, with 8 bases lining up with TRBD1. J was trimmed by 1 base and V by 3 bases; bases with no gene match: 3. The CDR3 runs 15 residues. Germline CDR1 and CDR2: SSHAT and FNYEAQ (reference sequence). This CDR3 is CASSFPGQGTDTQYF. DNA of the CDR3: TGTGCCAGCAGCTTCCCGGGACAGGGCACAGATACGCAGTATTTT. The whole variable domain, filled in from reference TRBV7-7 and TRBJ2-3, reads GAGVSQSPRYKVTKRGQDVTLRCDPISSHATLYWYQQALGQGPEFLTYFNYEAQPDKSGLPSDRFSAERPEGSISTLTIQRTEQRDSAMYRCASSFPGQGTDTQYFGPGTRLTVL.

The table lists this clone with a count of one. The V call is TRBV28, the J call TRBJ1-5; D possibly corresponds to TRBD1 (6 bases). CDR1 is MDHEN and CDR2 is SYDVKM in the germline V gene. The CDR3 length is 17 residues. Between the trimmed V and J ends, which lost 2 bases and 0 bases, there was a span of 14 bases. CDR3 sequence: CASSLIRGFDSNQPQHF. The CDR3 region has the DNA TGTGCCAGCAGTTTAATAAGGGGGTTCGATAGCAATCAGCCCCAGCATTTT.

The V call is TRBV19, the J call TRBJ1-5; possibly TRBD1 for D (6 bases). V lost 7 bases and J lost 1, with 17 bases in between. Germline V gene lookup returns CDR1 LNHDA and CDR2 SQIVND (reference sequence). This CDR3 region has 16 residues. The CDR3, as DNA: TGTGCCAGTACCCAACTTGGCAGGGGAAGCAATCAGCCCCAGCATTTT. Protein sequence: CASTQLGRGSNQPQHF.

The table lists this clone with a count of one. The V call is TRBV11-2, the J call TRBJ1-3; no firm D call. The V and J ends lost 3 bases and 0 bases respectively, with 6 bases between them. Germline V CDR1 and CDR2: SGHAT, FQNNGV. The length of the CDR3 is 14 residues. The CDR3 bases are TGTGCCAGCAGCTTGCAGCGCTCTGGAAACACCATATATTTT. This sequence encodes CASSLQRSGNTIYF.

The rearrangement uses TRBV28 and TRBJ2-7; 8 positions match TRBD1. J lost 5 bases, V lost 2 bases, and 5 bases had no gene match. The CDR3 has 14 amino acids. Germline V gene lookup returns CDR1 MDHEN and CDR2 SYDVKM. The CDR3 protein is CASSLRQGSNEQYF. Written as DNA, the CDR3 is TGTGCCAGCAGTTTACGACAGGGGAGTAACGAGCAGTACTTC.

This clone was recorded once. The gene calls are TRBV30 and TRBJ1-6, with TRBD1 matching over 9 bases. Germline V gives CDR1 GTSNPN, CDR2 SVGIG (reference sequence). V lost 2 bases to trimming and J lost 7 bases; unmatched junction nucleotides: 6. This CDR3 spans 15 amino acids. CDR3 coding DNA: TGTGCCTGGAGTTCCCAGGGGACAGGGAATTCACCCCTCCACTTT. Translated: CAWSSQGTGNSPLHF.